The 4 T cell receptor beta chains presented below share a single source sample, sequenced in a study of T cell responses to AZD1222 COVID-19 vaccine. Profiling relied on immunoSEQ multiplex PCR, and the TCRdb table lists in-frame clones only, not all of them. The sample lists more than 100,000 clones; 88% were seen once. The specimen comprised peripheral blood, sampled on day 0 of AZD1222 vaccination. The receptors were gathered from an adult in good health.

V usage is TRBV9 and J usage is TRBJ2-7; D may be TRBD2 (5 bases). The CDR3 is made up of 14 amino acids. Germline CDR1 and CDR2: SGDLS and YYNGEE. V shed 5 bases and J shed 2 bases, with 14 bases lying between them. The CDR3 loop is CASRLGEGPYEQYF. In nucleotides, the CDR3 is TGTGCCAGCAGGCTCGGAGAGGGTCCCTACGAGCAGTACTTC.

The chain's CDR3 is CASSRTGTYTEAFF. The CDR3 nucleotides are TGTGCCAGCAGCCGAACGGGGACGTACACTGAAGCTTTCTTT. V is TRBV3-1 (or the pseudogene TRBV3-2) and J is TRBJ1-1, with a possible D match to TRBD1 (5 bases). This CDR3 is built from 14 residues. V lost 4 bases, J lost 3 bases, and 12 bases lay in between. Germline CDR1 and CDR2: LGHDT and YNNKEL (reference sequence).

This rearrangement joins TRBV28 to TRBJ2-7, with 7 bases matching TRBD2. The CDR3 spans 17 residues. The germline V gene encodes CDR1 MDHEN and CDR2 SYDVKM. V dropped 10 bases and J dropped 7; count of bases not matched to a gene: 25. CDR3 in amino acids: CATPSYRGRPDRGEQYF. The CDR3 bases are TGTGCCACCCCGTCATATCGCGGGAGACCCGATCGAGGGGAGCAGTACTTC.

The gene calls are TRBV7-2 and TRBJ2-6; D perhaps matches TRBD2 (5 bases). CDR1 and CDR2 (germline): SGHTA, FQGNSA. Trimming left V 4 bases short and J 0 bases short, with 13 bases between. The CDR3 has 17 amino acids. Here the CDR3 reads CASSSSPPSSGANVLTF. The DNA for the CDR3 is TGTGCCAGCAGCTCTAGCCCGCCGAGCTCTGGGGCCAACGTCCTGACTTTC. The whole variable domain, filled in from reference TRBV7-2 and TRBJ2-6, reads GAGVSQSPSNKVTEKGKDVELRCDPISGHTALYWYRQSLGQGLEFLIYFQGNSAPDKSGLPSDRFSAERTGGSVSTLTIQRTQQEDSAVYLCASSSSPPSSGANVLTFGAGSRLTVL.